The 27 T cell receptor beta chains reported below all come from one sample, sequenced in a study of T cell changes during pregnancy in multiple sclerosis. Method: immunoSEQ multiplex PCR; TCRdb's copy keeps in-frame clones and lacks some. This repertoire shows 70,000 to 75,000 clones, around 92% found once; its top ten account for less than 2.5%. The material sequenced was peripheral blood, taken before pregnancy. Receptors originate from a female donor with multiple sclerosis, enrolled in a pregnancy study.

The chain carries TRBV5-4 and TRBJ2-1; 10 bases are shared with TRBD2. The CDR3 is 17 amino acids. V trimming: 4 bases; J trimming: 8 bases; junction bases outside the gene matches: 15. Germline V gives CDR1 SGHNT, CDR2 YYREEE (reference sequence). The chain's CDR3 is CASSPAAGSGREYEQFF. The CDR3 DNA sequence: TGTGCCAGCAGCCCCGCTGCGGGAAGCGGGAGGGAATATGAGCAGTTCTTC. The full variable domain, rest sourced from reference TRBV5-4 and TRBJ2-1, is ETGVTQSPTHLIKTRGQQVTLRCSSQSGHNTVSWYQQALGQGPQFIFQYYREEENGRGNFPPRFSGLQFPNYSSELNVNALELDDSALYLCASSPAAGSGREYEQFFGPGTRLTVL.

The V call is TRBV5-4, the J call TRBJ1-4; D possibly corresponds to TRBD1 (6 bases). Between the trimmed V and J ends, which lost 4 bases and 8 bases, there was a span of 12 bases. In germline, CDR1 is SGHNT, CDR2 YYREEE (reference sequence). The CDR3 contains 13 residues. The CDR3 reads CASSKRDTEKLFF. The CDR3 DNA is TGTGCCAGCAGCAAGCGGGACACCGAAAAACTGTTTTTT.

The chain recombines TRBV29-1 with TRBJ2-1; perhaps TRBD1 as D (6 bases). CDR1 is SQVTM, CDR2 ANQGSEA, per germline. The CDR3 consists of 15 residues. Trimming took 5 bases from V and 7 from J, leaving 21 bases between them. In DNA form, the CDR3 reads TGCAGCGTTTTGAACCGACAGGTTCCTACGAATGAGCAGTTCTTC. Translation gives CSVLNRQVPTNEQFF.

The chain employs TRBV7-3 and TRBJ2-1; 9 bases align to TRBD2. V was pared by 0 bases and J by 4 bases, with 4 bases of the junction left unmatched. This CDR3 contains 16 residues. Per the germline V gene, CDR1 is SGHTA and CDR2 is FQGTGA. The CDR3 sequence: CASSLTSAGGYNEQFF. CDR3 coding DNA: TGTGCCAGCAGCTTAACGTCAGCGGGAGGTTACAATGAGCAGTTCTTC.

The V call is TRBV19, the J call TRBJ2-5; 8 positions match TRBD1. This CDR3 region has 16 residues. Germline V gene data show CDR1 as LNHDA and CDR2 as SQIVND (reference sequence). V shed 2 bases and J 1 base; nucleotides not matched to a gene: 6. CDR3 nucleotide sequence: TGTGCCAGTAGTATACTGTCAGGGGGCGCCCAAGAGACCCAGTACTTC. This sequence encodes CASSILSGGAQETQYF. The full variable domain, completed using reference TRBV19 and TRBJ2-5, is DGGITQSPKYLFRKEGQNVTLSCEQNLNHDAMYWYRQDPGQGLRLIYYSQIVNDFQKGDIAEGYSVSREKKESFPLTVTSAQKNPTAFYLCASSILSGGAQETQYFGPGTRLLVL.

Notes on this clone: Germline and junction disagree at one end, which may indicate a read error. The CDR3 loop is CASSSSTGDAYEQYF. CDR3 nucleotides: TGTGCTAGCAGCTCCTCGACAGGGGACGCCTACGAGCAGTACTTC. The chain joins TRBV7-7 to TRBJ2-7, with 8 bases that match TRBD1. Germline assignment: CDR1 SSHAT and CDR2 FNYEAQ (reference sequence). This CDR3 comprises 15 residues.

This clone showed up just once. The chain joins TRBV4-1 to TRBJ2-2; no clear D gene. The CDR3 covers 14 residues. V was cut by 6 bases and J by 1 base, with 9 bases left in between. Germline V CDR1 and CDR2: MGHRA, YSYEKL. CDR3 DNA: TGCGCCAGCAGTCTTGAGCAGAACACCGGGGAGCTGTTTTTT. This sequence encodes CASSLEQNTGELFF.

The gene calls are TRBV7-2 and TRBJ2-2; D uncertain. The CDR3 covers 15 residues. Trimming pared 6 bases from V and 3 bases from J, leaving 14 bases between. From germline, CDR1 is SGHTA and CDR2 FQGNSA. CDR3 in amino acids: CASSSKSLHTGELFF. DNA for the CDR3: TGTGCCAGCAGTTCCAAGTCACTTCACACCGGGGAGCTGTTTTTT.

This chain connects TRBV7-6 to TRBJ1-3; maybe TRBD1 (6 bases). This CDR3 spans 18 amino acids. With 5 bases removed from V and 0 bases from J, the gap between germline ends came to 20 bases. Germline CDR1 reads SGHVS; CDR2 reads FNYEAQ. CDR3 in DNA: TGTGCCAGCAGCGTACAAGGACAGCGGTCCGCCTCTGGAAACACCATATATTTT. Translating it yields CASSVQGQRSASGNTIYF.

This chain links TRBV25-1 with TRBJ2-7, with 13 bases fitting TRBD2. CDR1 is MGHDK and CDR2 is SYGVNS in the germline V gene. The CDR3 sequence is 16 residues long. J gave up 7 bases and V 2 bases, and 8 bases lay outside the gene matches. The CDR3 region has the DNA TGTGCCAGCAGTGAAACCTGGACTAGCGGGAGATGGGAGCAGTACTTC. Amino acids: CASSETWTSGRWEQYF.

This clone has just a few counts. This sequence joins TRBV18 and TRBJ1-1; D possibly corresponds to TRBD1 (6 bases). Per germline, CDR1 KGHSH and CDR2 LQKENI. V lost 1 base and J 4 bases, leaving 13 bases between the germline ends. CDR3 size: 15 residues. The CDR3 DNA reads TGTGCCAGCTCACCACAAGAAGGGGGTGGCACTGAAGCTTTCTTT. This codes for CASSPQEGGGTEAFF.

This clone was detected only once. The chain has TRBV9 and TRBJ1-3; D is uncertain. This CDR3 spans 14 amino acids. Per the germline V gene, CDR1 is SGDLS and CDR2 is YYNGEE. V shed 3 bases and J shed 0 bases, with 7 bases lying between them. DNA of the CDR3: TGTGCCAGCAGCGGTCCCTCCTCTGGAAACACCATATATTTT. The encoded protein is CASSGPSSGNTIYF.

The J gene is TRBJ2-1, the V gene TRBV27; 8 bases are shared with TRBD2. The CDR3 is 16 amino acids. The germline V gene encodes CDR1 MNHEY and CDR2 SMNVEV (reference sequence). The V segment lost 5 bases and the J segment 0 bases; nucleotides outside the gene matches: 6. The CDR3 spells CASSPIAGYSYNEQFF. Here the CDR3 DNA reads TGTGCCAGCAGTCCTATAGCGGGATACTCCTACAATGAGCAGTTCTTC.

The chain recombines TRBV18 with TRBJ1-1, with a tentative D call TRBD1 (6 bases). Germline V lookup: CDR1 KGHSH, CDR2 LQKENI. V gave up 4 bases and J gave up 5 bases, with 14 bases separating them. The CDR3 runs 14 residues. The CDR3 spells CASSHFQGKTEAFF. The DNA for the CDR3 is TGTGCCAGCTCACATTTTCAGGGGAAAACTGAAGCTTTCTTT.

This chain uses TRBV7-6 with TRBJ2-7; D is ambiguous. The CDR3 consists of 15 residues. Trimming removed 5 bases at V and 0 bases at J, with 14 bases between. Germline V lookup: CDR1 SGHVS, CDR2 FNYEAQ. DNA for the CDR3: TGTGCCAGCAGCGGTGGGCCATTACCCTCCTACGAGCAGTACTTC. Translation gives CASSGGPLPSYEQYF.

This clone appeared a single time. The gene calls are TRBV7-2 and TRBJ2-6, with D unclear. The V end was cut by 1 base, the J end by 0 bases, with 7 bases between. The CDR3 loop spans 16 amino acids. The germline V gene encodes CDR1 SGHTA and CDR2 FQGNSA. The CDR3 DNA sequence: TGTGCCAGCAGCTTAGTACCCGGCTCTGGGGCCAACGTCCTGACTTTC. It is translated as CASSLVPGSGANVLTF. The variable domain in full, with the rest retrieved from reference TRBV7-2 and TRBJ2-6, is GAGVSQSPSNKVTEKGKDVELRCDPISGHTALYWYRQSLGQGLEFLIYFQGNSAPDKSGLPSDRFSAERTGGSVSTLTIQRTQQEDSAVYLCASSLVPGSGANVLTFGAGSRLTVL.

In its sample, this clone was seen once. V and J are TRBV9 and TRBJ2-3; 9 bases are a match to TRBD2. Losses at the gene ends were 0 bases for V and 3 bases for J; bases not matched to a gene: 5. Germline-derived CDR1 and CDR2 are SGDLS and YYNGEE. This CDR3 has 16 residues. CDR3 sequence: CASSVVGSGRTDTQYF. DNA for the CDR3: TGTGCCAGCAGCGTAGTCGGTAGCGGGAGAACAGATACGCAGTATTTT.

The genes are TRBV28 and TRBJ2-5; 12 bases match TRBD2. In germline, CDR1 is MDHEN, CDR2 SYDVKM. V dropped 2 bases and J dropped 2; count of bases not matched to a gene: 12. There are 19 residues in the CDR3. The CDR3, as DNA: TGTGCCAGCAGTTTAAGGCCTACTAGCGGGAGGTTATATCAAGAGACCCAGTACTTC. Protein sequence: CASSLRPTSGRLYQETQYF.

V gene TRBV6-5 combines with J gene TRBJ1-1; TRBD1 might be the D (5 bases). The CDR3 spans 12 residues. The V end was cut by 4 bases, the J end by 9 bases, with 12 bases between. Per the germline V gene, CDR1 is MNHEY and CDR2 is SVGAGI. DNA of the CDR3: TGTGCCAGCAGTTTACTCGGGGGGAAAGCTTTCTTT. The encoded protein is CASSLLGGKAFF.

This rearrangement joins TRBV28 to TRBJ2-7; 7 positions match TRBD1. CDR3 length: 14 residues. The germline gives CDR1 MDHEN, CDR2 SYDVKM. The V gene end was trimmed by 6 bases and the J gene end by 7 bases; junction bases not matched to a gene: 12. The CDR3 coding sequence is TGTGCCAGCAGCCCCAGTGACAGGGACCAGGAGCAGTACTTC. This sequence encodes CASSPSDRDQEQYF.

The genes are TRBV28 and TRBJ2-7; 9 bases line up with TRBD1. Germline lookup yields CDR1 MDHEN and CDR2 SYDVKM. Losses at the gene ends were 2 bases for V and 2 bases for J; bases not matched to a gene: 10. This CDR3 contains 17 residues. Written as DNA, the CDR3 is TGTGCCAGCAGTTTACCGTCTGCCGGGACAGGGCCCTACGAGCAGTACTTC. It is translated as CASSLPSAGTGPYEQYF.

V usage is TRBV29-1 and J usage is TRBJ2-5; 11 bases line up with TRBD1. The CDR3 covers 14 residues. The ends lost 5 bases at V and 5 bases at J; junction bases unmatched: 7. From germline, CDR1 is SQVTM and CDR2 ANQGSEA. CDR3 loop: CSVWTGGRGETQYF. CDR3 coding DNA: TGCAGCGTTTGGACAGGGGGCAGAGGGGAGACCCAGTACTTC.

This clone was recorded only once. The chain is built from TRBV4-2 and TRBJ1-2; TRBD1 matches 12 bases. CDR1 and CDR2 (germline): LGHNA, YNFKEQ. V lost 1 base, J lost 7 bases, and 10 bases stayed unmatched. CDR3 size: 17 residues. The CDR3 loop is CASSQVGQGQGASGYTF. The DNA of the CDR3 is TGTGCCAGCAGCCAAGTGGGACAGGGACAGGGGGCGAGTGGCTACACCTTC.

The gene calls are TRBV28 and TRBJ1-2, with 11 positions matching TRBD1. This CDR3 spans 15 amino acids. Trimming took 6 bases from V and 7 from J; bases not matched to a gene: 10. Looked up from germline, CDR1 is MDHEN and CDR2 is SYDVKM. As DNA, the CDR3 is TGTGCCAGCAGATACCGGGACAGGGGGTATCGTGGCTACACCTTC. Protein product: CASRYRDRGYRGYTF.

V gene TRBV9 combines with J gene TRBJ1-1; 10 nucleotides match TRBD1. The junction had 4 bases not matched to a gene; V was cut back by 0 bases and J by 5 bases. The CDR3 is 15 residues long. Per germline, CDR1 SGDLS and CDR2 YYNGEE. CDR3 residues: CASSVGGQGVTEAFF. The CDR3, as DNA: TGTGCCAGCAGCGTAGGCGGACAGGGGGTAACTGAAGCTTTCTTT.

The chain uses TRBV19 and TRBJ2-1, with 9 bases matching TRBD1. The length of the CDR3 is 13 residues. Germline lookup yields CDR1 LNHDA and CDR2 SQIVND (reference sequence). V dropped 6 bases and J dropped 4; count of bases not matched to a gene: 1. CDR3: CASRQGAYNEQFF. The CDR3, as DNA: TGTGCCAGTAGACAGGGGGCTTACAATGAGCAGTTCTTC.

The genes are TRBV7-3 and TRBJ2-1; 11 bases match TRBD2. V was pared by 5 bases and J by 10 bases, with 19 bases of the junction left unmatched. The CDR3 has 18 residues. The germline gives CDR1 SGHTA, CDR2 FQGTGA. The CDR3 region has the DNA TGTGCCAGCAGCCCGGGGGGCCTTACTAGCGGGAGTTTCCAGGAGCAGTTCTTC. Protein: CASSPGGLTSGSFQEQFF.